This TCR beta chain emerged from a study of cytotoxic CD8 clonotypes in ibrutinib-treated CLL. The data were produced by immunoSEQ multiplex PCR, yet TCRdb's version contains in-frame clones alone and is incomplete. The profile covers around 330,000 clones, with about 61% appearing a single time and roughly 6% taken by the ten largest. The sample was PBMCs, taken after 36 months of ibrutinib treatment. The clonotype was recovered from a human donor with chronic lymphocytic leukemia.

CDR3 DNA sequence: TGTGCCAGCATCCCCGGGGGCACGCAGTATTTT. Its translation: CASIPGGTQYF. The chain recombines TRBV2 with TRBJ2-3; D could derive from TRBD1 or TRBD2 (6 bases each). The CDR3 runs 11 residues. CDR1 and CDR2 (germline): SNHLY, FYNNEI. The V end lost 7 bases, the J end lost 9 bases, and 11 bases lay between the germline ends.